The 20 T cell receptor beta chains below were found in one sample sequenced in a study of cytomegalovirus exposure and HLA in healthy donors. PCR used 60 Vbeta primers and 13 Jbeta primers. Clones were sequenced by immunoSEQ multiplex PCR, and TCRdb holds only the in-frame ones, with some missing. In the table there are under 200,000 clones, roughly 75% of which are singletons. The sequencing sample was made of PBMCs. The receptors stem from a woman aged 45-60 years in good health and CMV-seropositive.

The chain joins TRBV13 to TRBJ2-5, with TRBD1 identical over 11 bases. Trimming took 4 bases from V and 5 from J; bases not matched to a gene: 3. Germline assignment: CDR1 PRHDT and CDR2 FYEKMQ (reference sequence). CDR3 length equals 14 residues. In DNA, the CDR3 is TGTGCCAGCAGCTCCCGGACAGGGGGCGAGACCCAGTACTTC. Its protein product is CASSSRTGGETQYF.

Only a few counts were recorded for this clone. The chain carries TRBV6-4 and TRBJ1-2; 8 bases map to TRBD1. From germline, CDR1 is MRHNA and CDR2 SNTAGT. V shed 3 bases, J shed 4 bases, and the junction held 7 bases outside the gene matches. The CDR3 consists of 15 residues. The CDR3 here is CASSETGTGLYGYTF. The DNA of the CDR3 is TGTGCCAGCAGTGAGACCGGGACAGGACTCTATGGCTACACCTTC.

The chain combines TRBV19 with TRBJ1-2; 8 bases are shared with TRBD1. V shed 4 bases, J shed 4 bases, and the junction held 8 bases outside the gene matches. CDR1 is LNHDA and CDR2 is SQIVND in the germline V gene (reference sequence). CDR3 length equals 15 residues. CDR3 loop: CASSTLTGAGYGYTF. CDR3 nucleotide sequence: TGTGCCAGTAGTACCCTGACAGGGGCGGGCTATGGCTACACCTTC.

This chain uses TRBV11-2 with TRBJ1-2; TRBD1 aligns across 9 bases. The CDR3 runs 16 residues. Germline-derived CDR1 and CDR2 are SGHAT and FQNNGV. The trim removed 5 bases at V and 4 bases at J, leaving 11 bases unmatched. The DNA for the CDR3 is TGTGCCAGCAGCCCCCCCTCGGGACAGGGCCTCTATGGCTACACCTTC. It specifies CASSPPSGQGLYGYTF. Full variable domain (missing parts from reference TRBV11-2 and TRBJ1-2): EAGVAQSPRYKIIEKRQSVAFWCNPISGHATLYWYQQILGQGPKLLIQFQNNGVVDDSQLPKDRFSAERLKGVDSTLKIQPAKLEDSAVYLCASSPPSGQGLYGYTFGSGTRLTVV.

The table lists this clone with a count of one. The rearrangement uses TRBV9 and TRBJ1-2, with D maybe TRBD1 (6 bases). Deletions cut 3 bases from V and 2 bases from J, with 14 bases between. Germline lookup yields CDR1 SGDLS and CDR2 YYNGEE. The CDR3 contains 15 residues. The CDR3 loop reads CASSAQGERNYGYTF. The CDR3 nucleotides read TGTGCCAGCAGCGCACAGGGAGAACGAAACTATGGCTACACCTTC.

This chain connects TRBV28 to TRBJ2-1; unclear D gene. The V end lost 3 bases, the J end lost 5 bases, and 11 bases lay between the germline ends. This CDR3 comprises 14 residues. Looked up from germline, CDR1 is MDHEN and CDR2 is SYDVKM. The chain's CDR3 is CASSFEIEDNEQFF. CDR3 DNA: TGTGCCAGCAGTTTCGAGATAGAAGACAATGAGCAGTTCTTC. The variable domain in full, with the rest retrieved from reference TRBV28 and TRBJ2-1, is DVKVTQSSRYLVKRTGEKVFLECVQDMDHENMFWYRQDPGLGLRLIYFSYDVKMKEKGDIPEGYSVSREKKERFSLILESASTNQTSMYLCASSFEIEDNEQFFGPGTRLTVL.

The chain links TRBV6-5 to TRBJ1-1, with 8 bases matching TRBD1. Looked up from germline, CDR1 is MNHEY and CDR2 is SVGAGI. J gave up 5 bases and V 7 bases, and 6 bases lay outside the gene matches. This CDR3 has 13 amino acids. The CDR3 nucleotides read TGTGCCAGCAACAACTACAGGGGGACTGAAGCTTTCTTT. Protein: CASNNYRGTEAFF.

CDR3 region: CASSLQPRASHGYTF. In DNA form, the CDR3 reads TGTGCCAGCAGTTTACAGCCCAGGGCTTCCCATGGCTACACCTTC. The chain couples TRBV27 to TRBJ1-2; tentatively, D is TRBD1 (5 bases). Germline CDR1 MNHEY, CDR2 SMNVEV (reference sequence). Trimming cost V 2 bases and J 6 bases, with 16 bases left between them. This CDR3 spans 15 amino acids.

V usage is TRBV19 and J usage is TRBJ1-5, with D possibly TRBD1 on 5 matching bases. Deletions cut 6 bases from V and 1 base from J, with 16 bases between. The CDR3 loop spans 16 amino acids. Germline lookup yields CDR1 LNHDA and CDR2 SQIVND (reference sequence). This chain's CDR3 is CASSRQGRKSNQPQHF. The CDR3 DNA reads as TGTGCCAGTAGCCGTCAGGGCAGGAAAAGCAATCAGCCCCAGCATTTT.

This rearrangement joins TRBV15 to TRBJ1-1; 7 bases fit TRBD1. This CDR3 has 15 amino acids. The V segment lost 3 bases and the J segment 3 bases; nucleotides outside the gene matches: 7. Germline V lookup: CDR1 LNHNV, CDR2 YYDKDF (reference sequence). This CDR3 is CATSSLQGWDTEAFF. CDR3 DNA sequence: TGTGCCACCAGCAGCCTACAGGGGTGGGACACTGAAGCTTTCTTT. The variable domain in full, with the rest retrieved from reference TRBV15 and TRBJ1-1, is DAMVIQNPRYQVTQFGKPVTLSCSQTLNHNVMYWYQQKSSQAPKLLFHYYDKDFNNEADTPDNFQSRRPNTSFCFLDIRSPGLGDTAMYLCATSSLQGWDTEAFFGQGTRLTVV.

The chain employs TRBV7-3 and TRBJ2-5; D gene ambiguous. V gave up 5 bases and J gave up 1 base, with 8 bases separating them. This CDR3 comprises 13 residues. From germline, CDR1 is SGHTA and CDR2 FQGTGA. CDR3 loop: CASSHFTQETQYF. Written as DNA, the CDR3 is TGTGCCAGCAGCCACTTCACCCAAGAGACCCAGTACTTC.

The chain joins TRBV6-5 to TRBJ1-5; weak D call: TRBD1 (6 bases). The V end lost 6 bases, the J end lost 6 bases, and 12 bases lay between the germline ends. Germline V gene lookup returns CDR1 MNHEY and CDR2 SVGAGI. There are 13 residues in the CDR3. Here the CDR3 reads CASSNREGQPQHF. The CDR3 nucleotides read TGTGCCAGCAGCAACAGGGAGGGTCAGCCCCAGCATTTT.

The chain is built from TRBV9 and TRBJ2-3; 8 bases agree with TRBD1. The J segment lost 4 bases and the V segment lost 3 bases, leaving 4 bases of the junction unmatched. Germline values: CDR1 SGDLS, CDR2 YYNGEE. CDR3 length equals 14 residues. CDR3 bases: TGTGCCAGCAGCGCCAGACAGGGGCCAGATACGCAGTATTTT. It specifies CASSARQGPDTQYF.

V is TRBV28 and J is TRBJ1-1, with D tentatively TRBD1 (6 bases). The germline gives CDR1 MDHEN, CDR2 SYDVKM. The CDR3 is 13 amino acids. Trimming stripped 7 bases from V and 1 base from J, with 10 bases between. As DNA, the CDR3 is TGTGCCAGCAACATCAGGGGGAACACTGAAGCTTTCTTT. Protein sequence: CASNIRGNTEAFF.

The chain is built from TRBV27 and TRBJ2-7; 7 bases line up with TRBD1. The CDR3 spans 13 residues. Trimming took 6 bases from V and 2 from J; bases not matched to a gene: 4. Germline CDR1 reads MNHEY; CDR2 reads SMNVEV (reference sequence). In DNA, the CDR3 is TGTGCCAGCAGCCTTGGGACAGCCTACGAGCAGTACTTC. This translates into CASSLGTAYEQYF.

The chain's CDR3 is CASSLAGLAYEQYF. The CDR3 DNA follows: TGCGCCAGCAGCTTGGCCGGACTGGCCTACGAGCAGTACTTC. V usage is TRBV5-1 and J usage is TRBJ2-7, with D perhaps TRBD2 (5 bases). Between the trimmed V and J ends, which lost 0 bases and 2 bases, there was a span of 9 bases. CDR3 length equals 14 residues. The germline gives CDR1 SGHRS, CDR2 YFSETQ.

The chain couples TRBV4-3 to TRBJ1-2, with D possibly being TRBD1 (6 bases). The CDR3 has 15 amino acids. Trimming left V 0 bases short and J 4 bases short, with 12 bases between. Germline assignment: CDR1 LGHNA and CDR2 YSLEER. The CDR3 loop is CASSQDGRGSYGYTF. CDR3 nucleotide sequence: TGCGCCAGCAGCCAAGATGGAAGGGGGAGCTATGGCTACACCTTC.

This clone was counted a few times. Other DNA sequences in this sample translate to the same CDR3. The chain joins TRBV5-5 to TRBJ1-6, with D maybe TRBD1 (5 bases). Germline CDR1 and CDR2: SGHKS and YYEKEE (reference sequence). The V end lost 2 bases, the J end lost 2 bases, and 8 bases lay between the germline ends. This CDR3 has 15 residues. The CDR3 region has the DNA TGTGCCAGCAGCTTAGGGGAAGCCTATAATTCACCCCTCCACTTT. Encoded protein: CASSLGEAYNSPLHF.

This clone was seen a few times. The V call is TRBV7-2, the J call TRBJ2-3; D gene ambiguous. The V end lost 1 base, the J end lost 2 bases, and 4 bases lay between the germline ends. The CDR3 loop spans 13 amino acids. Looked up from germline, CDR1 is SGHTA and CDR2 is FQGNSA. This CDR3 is CASSLVLTDTQYF. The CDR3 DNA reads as TGTGCCAGCAGCTTAGTTCTCACAGATACGCAGTATTTT.

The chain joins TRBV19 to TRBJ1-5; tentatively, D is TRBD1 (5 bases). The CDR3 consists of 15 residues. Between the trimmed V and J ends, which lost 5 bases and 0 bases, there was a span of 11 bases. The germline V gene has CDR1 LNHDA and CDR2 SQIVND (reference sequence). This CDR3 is CASSASGYSNQPQHF. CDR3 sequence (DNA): TGTGCCAGTAGTGCTTCAGGGTATAGCAATCAGCCCCAGCATTTT.